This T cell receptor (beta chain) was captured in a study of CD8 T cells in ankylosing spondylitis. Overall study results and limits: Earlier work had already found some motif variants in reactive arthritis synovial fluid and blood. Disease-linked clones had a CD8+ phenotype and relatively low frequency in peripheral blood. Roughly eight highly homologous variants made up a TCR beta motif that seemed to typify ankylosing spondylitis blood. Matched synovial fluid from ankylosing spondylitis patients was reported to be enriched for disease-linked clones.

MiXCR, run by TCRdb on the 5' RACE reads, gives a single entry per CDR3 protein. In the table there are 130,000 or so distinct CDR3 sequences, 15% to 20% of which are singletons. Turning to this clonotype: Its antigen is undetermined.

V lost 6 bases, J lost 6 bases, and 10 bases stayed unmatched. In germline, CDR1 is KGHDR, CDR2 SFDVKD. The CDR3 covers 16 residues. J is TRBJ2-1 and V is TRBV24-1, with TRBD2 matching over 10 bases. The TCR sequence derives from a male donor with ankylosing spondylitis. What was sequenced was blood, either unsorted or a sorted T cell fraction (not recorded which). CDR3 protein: CATSKPGLASFNEQFF. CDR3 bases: TGTGCCACCAGTAAACCGGGACTAGCGAGTTTCAATGAGCAGTTCTTC.